The sequence of this T cell receptor (beta chain) was determined in a study of blood T cells in healthy people across ages. Whole-study context: The capture of about one barcoded beta molecule per two T cells was achieved by template switching. Points from the study as a whole: Roughly linear age-related decline in beta diversity appeared, significant by age around 38.

About 10 milliliters of peripheral blood were drawn from each donor into EDTA-treated tubes. This clonotype was recorded many times. Its antigen remains unknown. The authors ran a second PCR of about 6 to 11 cycles using a sample-barcoded 5' primer and a J-beta primer mix. TCRdb processed the 5' RACE reads anew with MiXCR; each CDR3 protein has one entry. Of around 1,800,000 distinct CDR3 sequences listed, more than 35% are singletons. This receptor was identified in a human donor in good health. Sample: blood.

The CDR3 sequence is CSVEDGGHYGYTF. The CDR3 DNA reads TGCAGCGTTGAAGATGGAGGGCACTATGGCTACACCTTC. This sequence joins TRBV29-1 and TRBJ1-2; D is unresolved. The CDR3 is 13 residues long. The V gene lost 0 bases and the J gene lost 3 bases, with 8 bases spanning the gap. Looked up from germline, CDR1 is SQVTM and CDR2 is ANQGSEA.